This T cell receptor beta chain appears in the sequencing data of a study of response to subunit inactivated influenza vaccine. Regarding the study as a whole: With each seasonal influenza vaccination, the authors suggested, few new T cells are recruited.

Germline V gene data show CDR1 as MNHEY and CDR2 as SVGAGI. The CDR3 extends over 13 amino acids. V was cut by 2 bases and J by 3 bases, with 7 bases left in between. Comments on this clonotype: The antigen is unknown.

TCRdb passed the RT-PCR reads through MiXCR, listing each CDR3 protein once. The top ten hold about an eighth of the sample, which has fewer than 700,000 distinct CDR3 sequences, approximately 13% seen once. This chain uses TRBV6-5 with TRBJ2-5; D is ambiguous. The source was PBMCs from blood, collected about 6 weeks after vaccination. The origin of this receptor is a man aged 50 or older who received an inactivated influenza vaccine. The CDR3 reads CASSYEIKETQYF. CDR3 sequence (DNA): TGTGCCAGCAGTTACGAGATTAAAGAGACCCAGTACTTC.